This T cell receptor beta chain was profiled in a study of T cell responses to AZD1222 COVID-19 vaccine. Study-wide background: Some second doses came at about 4 weeks and others at about 12 weeks; these were pooled. Overall study results and limits: Increases in Spike-specific TCR breadth and depth were seen after two AZD1222 doses. White British donors predominated, females outnumbered males, and clonal diversity was possibly underestimated. The repertoires were collected only after the peak T cell response.

The protocol was immunoSEQ multiplex PCR, while the TCRdb copy is restricted to in-frame clones and leaves out a portion. The sample carries 90,000 to 130,000 clones, 85% to 90% recorded once. Trimming left V 2 bases short and J 8 bases short, with 7 bases between. Germline CDR1 and CDR2: SGHTA and FQGNSA. The CDR3 is made up of 13 amino acids. With respect to this clone: Antigen unknown.

The origin of this receptor is an adult in good health. V is TRBV7-2 and J is TRBJ1-6; D call uncertain. The material sequenced was peripheral blood, taken on day 0 of AZD1222 vaccination. CDR3 region: CASSLQDDSPLHF. CDR3 nucleotide sequence: TGTGCCAGCAGCTTACAGGATGATTCACCCCTCCACTTT.